The T cell receptor beta chain described here comes from a study of PD-L1 blockade in urothelial cancer. Germline values: CDR1 SGHTA, CDR2 FQGNSA. The CDR3 loop spans 16 amino acids. After removal of 1 base from V and 0 bases from J, the junction contained 1 base not matched to a gene. The time point was: pretreatment peripheral blood. Profiling relied on immunoSEQ multiplex PCR, and the TCRdb table lists in-frame clones only, not all of them. The sample carries 45,000 to 60,000 clones, roughly 87% recorded once. The TCR originated in a man in his 70s with urothelial cancer. Sequenced material: PBMCs, taken around atezolizumab (anti-PD-L1) treatment. The chain employs TRBV7-2 and TRBJ2-2; 8 positions agree with TRBD1. This chain's CDR3 is CASSLGGQANTGELFF. CDR3 sequence (DNA): TGTGCCAGCAGCTTAGGGGGACAGGCGAACACCGGGGAGCTGTTTTTT.